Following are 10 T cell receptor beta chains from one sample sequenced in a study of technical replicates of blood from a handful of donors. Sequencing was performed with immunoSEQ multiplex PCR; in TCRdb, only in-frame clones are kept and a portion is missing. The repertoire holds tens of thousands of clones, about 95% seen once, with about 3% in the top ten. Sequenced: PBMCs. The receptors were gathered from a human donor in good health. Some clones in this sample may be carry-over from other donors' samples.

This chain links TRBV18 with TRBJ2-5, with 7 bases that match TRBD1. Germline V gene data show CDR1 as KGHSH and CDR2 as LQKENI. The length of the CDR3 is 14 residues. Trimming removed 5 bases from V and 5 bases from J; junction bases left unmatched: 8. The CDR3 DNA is TGTGCCAGCTCATCGACAGGGTCATGGGAGACCCAGTACTTC. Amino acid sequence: CASSSTGSWETQYF. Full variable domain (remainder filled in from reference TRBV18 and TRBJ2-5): NAGVMQNPRHLVRRRGQEARLRCSPMKGHSHVYWYRQLPEEGLKFMVYLQKENIIDESGMPKERFSAEFPKEGPSILRIQQVVRGDSAAYFCASSSTGSWETQYFGPGTRLLVL.

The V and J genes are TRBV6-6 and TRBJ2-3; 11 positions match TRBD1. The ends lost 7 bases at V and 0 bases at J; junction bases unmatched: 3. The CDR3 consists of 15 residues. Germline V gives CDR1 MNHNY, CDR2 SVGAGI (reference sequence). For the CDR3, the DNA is TGTGCCAGCACGGACAGGGGGCAAAGCACAGATACGCAGTATTTT. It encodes CASTDRGQSTDTQYF.

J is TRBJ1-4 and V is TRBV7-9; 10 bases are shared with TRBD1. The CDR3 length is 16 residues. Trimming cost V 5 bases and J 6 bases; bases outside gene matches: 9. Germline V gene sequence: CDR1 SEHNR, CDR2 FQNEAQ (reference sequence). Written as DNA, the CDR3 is TGTGCCAGCAGCCCGAGGGTGACAGGGGGCTATGAAAAACTGTTTTTT. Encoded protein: CASSPRVTGGYEKLFF.

This CDR3 reads CASSLTVGQGSGGGTQYF. The CDR3 nucleotides read TGCGCCAGCAGCCTAACTGTGGGACAGGGGAGCGGGGGAGGGACCCAGTACTTC. The chain employs TRBV4-1 and TRBJ2-5; TRBD1 agrees at 10 bases. The CDR3 loop spans 18 amino acids. CDR1 and CDR2 (germline): MGHRA, YSYEKL. J lost 7 bases, V lost 4 bases, and 18 bases had no gene match.

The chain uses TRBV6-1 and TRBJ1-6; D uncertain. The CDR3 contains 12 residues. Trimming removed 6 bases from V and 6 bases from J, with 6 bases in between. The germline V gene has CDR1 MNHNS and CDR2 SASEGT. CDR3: CASRGSNSPLHF. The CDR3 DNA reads TGTGCCAGCAGAGGGAGTAATTCACCCCTCCACTTT.

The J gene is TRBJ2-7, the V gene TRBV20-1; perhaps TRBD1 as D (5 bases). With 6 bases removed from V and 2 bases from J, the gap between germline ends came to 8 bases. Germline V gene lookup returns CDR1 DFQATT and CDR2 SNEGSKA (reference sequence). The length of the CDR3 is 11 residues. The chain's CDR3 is CSAPTAYEQYF. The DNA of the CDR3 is TGCAGTGCGCCGACAGCCTACGAGCAGTACTTC.

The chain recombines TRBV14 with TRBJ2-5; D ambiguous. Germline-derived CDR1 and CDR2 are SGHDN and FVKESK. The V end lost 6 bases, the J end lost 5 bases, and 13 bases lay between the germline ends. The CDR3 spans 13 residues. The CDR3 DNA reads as TGTGCCAGCAGTCGCTATCGATCGGAGACCCAGTACTTC. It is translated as CASSRYRSETQYF.

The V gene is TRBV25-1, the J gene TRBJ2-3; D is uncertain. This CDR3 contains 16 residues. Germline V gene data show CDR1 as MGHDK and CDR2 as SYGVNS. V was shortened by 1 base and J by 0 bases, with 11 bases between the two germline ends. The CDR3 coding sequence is TGTGCCAGCAGTGAATTGGAGCGAACTAGCACAGATACGCAGTATTTT. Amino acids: CASSELERTSTDTQYF. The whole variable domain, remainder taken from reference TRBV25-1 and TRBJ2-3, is EADIYQTPRYLVIGTGKKITLECSQTMGHDKMYWYQQDPGMELHLIHYSYGVNSTEKGDLSSESTVSRIRTEHFPLTLESARPSHTSQYLCASSELERTSTDTQYFGPGTRLTVL.

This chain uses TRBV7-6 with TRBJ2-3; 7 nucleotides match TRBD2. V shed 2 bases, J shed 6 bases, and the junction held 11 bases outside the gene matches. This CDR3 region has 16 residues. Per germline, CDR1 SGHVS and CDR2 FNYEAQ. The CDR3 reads CASSLSGGRFSDTQYF. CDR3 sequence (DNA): TGTGCCAGCAGCTTATCAGGCGGGAGATTCAGTGATACGCAGTATTTT.

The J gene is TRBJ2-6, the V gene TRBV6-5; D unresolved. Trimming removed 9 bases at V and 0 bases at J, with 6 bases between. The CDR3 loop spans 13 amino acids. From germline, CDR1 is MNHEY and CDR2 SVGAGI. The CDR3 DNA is TGTGCCAGTGGGCCCTCTGGGGCCAACGTCCTGACTTTC. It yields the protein CASGPSGANVLTF.